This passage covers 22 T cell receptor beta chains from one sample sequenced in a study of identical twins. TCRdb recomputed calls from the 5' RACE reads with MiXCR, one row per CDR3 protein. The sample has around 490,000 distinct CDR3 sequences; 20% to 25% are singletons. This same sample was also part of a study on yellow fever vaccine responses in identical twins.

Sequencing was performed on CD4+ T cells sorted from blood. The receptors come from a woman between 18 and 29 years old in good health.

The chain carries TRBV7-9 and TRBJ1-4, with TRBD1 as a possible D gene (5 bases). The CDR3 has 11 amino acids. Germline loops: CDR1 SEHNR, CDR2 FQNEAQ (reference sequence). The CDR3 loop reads CAGGSNEKLFF. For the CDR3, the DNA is TGTGCGGGGGGATCTAATGAAAAACTGTTTTTT.

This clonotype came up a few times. CDR3: CASSDDDRTEAFF. In DNA, the CDR3 is TGCGCCAGCAGCGACGACGATAGAACTGAAGCTTTCTTT. This sequence joins TRBV5-1 and TRBJ1-1; D not resolved. The germline V gene encodes CDR1 SGHRS and CDR2 YFSETQ. CDR3 length: 13 amino acids. The germline V and J ends were trimmed by 4 bases and 5 bases, with 12 bases remaining between them.

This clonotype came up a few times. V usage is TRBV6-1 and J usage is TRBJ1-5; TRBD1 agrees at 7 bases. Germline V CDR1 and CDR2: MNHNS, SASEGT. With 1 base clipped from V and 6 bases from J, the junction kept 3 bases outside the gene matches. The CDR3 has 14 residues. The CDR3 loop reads CASSEVGGRQPQHF. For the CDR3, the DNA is TGTGCCAGCAGTGAAGTAGGGGGCCGTCAGCCCCAGCATTTT.

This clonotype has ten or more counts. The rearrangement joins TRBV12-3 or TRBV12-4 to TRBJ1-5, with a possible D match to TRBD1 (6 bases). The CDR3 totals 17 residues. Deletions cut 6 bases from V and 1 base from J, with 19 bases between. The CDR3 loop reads CASSSVGAGESNQPQHF. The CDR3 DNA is TGTGCCAGCAGCTCAGTGGGCGCAGGGGAAAGCAATCAGCCCCAGCATTTT.

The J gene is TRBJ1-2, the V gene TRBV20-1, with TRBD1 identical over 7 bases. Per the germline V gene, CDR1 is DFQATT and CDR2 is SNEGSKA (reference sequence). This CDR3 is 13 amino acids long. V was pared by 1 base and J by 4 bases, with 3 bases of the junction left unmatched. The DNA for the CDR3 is TGCAGTGCTAGAGTGGGACAGTTCTATGGCTACACCTTC. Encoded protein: CSARVGQFYGYTF.

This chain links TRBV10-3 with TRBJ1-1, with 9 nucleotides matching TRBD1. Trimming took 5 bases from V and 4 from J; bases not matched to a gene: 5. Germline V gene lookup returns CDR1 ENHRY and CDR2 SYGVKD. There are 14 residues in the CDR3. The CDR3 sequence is CAISPDRGFTEAFF. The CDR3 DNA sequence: TGTGCCATCAGTCCCGACAGGGGGTTCACTGAAGCTTTCTTT.

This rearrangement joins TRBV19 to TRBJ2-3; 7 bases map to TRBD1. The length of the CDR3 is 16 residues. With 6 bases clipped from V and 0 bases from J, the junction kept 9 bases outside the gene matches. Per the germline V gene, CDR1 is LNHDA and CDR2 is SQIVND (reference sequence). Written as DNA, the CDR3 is TGTGCCAGTAGGCCTCCGGGACAGATTAGCACAGATACGCAGTATTTT. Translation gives CASRPPGQISTDTQYF.

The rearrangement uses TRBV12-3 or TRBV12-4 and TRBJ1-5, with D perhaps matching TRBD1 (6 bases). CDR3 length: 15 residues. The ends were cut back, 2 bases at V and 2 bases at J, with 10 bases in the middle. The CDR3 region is CASSLTGSGNQPQHF. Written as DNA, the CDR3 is TGTGCCAGCAGTTTAACAGGGTCCGGCAATCAGCCCCAGCATTTT.

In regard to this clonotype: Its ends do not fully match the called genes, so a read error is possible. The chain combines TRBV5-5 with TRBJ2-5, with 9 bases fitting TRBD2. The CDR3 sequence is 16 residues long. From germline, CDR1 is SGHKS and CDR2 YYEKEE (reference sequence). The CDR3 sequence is CASTLVLAGEGWAQYF. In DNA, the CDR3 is TGTGCCAGCACCTTGGTCTTAGCGGGAGAGGGGTGGGCCCAGTACTTC.

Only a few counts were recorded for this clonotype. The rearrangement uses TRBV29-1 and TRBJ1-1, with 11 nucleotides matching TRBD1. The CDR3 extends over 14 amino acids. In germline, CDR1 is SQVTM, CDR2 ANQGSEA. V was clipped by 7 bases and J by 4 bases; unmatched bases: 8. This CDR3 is CSGGQGAWGTEAFF. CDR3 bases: TGCAGCGGCGGACAGGGGGCTTGGGGCACTGAAGCTTTCTTT.

CDR3 DNA sequence: TGCAGCGTTTTGCCGTTTGGGGGGGAGATCTACAATGAGCAGTTCTTC. It translates to CSVLPFGGEIYNEQFF. The chain uses TRBV29-1 and TRBJ2-1, with TRBD2 matching over 7 bases. Per germline, CDR1 SQVTM and CDR2 ANQGSEA. J lost 3 bases, V lost 5 bases, and 13 bases had no gene match. The CDR3 is made up of 16 amino acids.

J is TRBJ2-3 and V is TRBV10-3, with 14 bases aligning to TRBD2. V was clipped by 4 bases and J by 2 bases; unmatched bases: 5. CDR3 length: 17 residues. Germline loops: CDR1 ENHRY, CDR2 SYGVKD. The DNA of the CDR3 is TGTGCCATCAGTGTTAGACTAGCGGGAGGGCCCACAGATACGCAGTATTTT. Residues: CAISVRLAGGPTDTQYF.

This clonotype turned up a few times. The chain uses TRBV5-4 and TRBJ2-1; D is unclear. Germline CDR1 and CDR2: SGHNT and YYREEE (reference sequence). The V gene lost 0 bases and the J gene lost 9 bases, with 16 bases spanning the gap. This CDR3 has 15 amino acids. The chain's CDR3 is CASSLGADGVGEQFF. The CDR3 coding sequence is TGTGCCAGCAGCTTGGGGGCAGATGGGGTCGGTGAGCAGTTCTTC.

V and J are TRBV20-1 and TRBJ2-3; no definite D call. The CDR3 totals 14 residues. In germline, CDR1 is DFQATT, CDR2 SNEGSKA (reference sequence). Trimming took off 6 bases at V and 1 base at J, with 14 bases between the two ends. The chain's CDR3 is CSAPDPQGTDTQYF. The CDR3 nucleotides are TGCAGTGCCCCCGACCCCCAGGGCACAGATACGCAGTATTTT.

The CDR3 spells CASSLAGGLAGSTQYF. The CDR3 region has the DNA TGTGCCAGCAGCCTCGCGGGGGGGCTAGCGGGGAGTACGCAGTATTTT. The J gene is TRBJ2-3, the V gene TRBV7-2; 9 positions match TRBD2. The J segment lost 8 bases and the V segment lost 5 bases, leaving 14 bases of the junction unmatched. There are 16 residues in the CDR3. Germline V gene lookup returns CDR1 SGHTA and CDR2 FQGNSA.

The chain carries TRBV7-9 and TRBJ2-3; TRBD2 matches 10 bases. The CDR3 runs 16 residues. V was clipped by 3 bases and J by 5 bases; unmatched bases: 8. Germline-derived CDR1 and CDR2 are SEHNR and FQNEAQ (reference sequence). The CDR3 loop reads CASSFRSGRAGDTQYF. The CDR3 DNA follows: TGTGCCAGCAGCTTCCGAAGCGGGAGGGCCGGAGATACGCAGTATTTT.

The CDR3 DNA follows: TGTGCCAGCAGGTCGACTAGGATCACAGATACGCAGTATTTT. Its translation is CASRSTRITDTQYF. The chain has TRBV5-6 and TRBJ2-3; perhaps TRBD2 as D (6 bases). Trimming cost V 5 bases and J 2 bases, with 12 bases left between them. CDR1 is SGHDT, CDR2 YYEEEE, per germline. This CDR3 spans 14 amino acids.

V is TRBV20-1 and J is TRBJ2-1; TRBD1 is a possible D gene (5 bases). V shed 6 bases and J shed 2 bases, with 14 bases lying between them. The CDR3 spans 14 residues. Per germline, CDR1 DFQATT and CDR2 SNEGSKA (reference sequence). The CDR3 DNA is TGCAGTGCCCCCAGGCAGGGCGCCTACAATGAGCAGTTCTTC. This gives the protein CSAPRQGAYNEQFF.

The CDR3 spells CASSQLHISSGYGYTF. The CDR3 DNA sequence: TGTGCCAGCAGTCAACTTCACATATCATCGGGCTATGGCTACACCTTC. The rearrangement joins TRBV2 to TRBJ1-2; no reliable D call. V gave up 5 bases and J gave up 4 bases, with 20 bases separating them. CDR3 length equals 16 residues. The V gene's germline CDR1 is SNHLY and CDR2 FYNNEI.

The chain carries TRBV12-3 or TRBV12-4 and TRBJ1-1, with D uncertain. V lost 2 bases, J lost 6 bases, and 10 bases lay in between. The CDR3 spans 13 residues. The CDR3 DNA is TGTGCCAGCAGTTTACCTAGCAGTCCTGAAGCTTTCTTT. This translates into CASSLPSSPEAFF.

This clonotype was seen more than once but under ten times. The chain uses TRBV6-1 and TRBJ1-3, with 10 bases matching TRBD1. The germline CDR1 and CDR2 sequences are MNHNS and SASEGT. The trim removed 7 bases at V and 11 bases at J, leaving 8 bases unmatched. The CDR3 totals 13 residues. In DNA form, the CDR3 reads TGTGCCAGCACTACCGGGACAGGGGAAGCCATATATTTT. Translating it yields CASTTGTGEAIYF.

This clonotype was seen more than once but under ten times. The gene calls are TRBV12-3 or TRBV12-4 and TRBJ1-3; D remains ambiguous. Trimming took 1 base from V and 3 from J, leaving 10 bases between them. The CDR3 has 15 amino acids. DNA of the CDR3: TGTGCCAGCAGTTTAGAGTTCCGTCGTGGAAACACCATATATTTT. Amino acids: CASSLEFRRGNTIYF.